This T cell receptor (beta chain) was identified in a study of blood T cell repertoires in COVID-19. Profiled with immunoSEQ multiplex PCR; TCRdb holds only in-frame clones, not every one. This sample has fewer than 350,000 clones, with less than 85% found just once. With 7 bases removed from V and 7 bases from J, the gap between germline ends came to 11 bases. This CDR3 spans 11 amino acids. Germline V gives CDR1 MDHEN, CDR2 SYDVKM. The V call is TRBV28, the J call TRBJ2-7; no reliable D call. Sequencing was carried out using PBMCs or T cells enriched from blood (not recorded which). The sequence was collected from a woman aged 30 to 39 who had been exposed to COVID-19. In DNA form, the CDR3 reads TGTGCCAGCAACCTAGTCGGGGAGCAGTACTTC. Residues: CASNLVGEQYF.